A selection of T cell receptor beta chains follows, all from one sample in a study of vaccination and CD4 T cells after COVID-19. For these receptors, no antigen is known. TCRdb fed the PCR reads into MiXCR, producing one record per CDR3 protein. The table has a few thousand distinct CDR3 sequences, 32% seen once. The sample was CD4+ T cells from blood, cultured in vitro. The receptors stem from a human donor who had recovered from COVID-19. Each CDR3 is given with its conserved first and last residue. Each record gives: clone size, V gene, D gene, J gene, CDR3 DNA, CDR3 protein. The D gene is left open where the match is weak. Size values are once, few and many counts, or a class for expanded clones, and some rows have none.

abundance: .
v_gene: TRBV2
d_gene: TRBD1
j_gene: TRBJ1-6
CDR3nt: TGTGCCAGCAGTGAAACAGGGGGGGTATCCCTCCACTTT
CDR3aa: CASSETGGVSLHF

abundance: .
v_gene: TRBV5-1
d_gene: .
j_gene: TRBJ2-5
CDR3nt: TGCGCCAGCAGCTTAAATCTAGGGGGGGGGCAGACCCAGTACTTC
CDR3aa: CASSLNLGGGQTQYF

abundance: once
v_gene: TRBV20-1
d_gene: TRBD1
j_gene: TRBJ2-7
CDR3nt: TGCAGTGCTAGTGGACAGGGTGAAGAGCAGTACTTC
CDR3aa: CSASGQGEEQYF

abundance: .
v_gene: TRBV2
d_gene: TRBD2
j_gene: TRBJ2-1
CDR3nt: TGTGCCAGCAGTGACTTAGGCGGACTAGGGCTGATCAATGAGCAGTTCTTC
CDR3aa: CASSDLGGLGLINEQFF

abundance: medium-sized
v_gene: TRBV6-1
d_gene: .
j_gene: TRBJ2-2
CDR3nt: TGTGCCAGCCTGGACACACTGAACACCGGGGAGCTGTTTTTT
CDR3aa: CASLDTLNTGELFF

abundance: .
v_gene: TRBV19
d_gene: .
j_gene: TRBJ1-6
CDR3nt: TGTGCCAGCACTTTGGCCTGGCAGAATTCACCCCTCCACTTT
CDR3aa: CASTLAWQNSPLHF

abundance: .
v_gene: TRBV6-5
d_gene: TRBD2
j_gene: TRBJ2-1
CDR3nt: TGTGCCAGCAGTTACTCGGCGGGGGGGGACAATGAGCAGTTCTTC
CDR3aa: CASSYSAGGDNEQFF

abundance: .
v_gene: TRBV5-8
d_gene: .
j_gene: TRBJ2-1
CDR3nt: TGTGCCAGCAGCTTGTTTCGAACAGACGGTGGCTACAATGAGCAGTTCTTC
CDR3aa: CASSLFRTDGGYNEQFF

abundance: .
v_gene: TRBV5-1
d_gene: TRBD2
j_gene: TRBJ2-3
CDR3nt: TGCGCCAGCAGCCTGGGACTAGCGGGGCTCTCCACAGATACGCAGTATTTT
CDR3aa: CASSLGLAGLSTDTQYF

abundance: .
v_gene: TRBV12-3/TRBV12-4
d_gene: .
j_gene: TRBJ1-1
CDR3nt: TGTGCCAGCAGTGGAGTTGGGCGAACTGAAGCTTTCTTT
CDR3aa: CASSGVGRTEAFF

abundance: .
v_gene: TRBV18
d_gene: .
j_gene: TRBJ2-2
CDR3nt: TGTGCCAGCTCACCGCAGGGTAACACCGGGGAGCTGTTTTTT
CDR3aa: CASSPQGNTGELFF

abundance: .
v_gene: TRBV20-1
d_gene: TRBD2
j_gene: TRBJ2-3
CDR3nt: TGCAGTGCTAGAGCGGCTAGCGGGGGCCCAGATACGCAGTATTTT
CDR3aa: CSARAASGGPDTQYF

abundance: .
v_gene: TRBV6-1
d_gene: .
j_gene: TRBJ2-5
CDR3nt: TGTGCCAGCAGTGAATCGGCGGAGACCCAGTACTTC
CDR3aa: CASSESAETQYF

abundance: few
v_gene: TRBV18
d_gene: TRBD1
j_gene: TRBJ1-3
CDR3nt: TGTGCCAGCTCCAGGGGACAGGGGCAAACGAACACCATATATTTT
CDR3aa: CASSRGQGQTNTIYF

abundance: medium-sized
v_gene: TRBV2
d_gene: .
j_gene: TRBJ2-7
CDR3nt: TGTGCCAGCAGTCCGGGACAACGACGCTACGAGCAGTACTTC
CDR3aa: CASSPGQRRYEQYF

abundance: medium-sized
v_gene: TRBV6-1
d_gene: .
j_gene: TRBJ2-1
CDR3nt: TGTGCCAGCACCAGGGGCCCCTTGGCTGACGATGAGCAGTTCTTC
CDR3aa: CASTRGPLADDEQFF